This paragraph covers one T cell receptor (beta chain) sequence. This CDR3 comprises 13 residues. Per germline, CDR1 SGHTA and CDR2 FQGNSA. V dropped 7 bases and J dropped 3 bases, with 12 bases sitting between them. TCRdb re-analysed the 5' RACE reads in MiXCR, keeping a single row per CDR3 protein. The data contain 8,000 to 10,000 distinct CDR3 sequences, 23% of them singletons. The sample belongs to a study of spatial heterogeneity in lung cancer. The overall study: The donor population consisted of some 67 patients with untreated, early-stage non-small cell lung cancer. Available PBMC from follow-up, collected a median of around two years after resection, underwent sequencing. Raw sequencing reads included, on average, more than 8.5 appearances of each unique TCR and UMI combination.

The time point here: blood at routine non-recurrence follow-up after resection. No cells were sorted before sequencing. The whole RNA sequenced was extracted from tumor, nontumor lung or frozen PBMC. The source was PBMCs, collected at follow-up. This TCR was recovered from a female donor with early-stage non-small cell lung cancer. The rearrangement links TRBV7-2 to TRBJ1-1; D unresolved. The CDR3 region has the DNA TGTGCCAGCACCTTTATCCGGGACACTGAAGCTTTCTTT. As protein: CASTFIRDTEAFF.